These 18 T cell receptor beta chains came from one sample sequenced in a study of blood T cells in healthy people across ages. For the second PCR, which ran for roughly 7 to 11 cycles, a sample-barcoded 5' primer and a J-beta primer mix were used. In TCRdb, the 5' RACE reads were re-called with MiXCR into one record per CDR3 protein. Here the sample spans about 800,000 distinct CDR3 sequences, around 25% being singletons. The same data also contributed to another study, on T cells of mothers and their children.

The specimen was blood. The source is a boy under 18 in good health.

CDR3 protein: CASRAGGPYYEQYF. Written as DNA, the CDR3 is TGTGCCAGCAGGGCAGGGGGACCATACTACGAGCAGTACTTC. The chain is built from TRBV28 and TRBJ2-7; 7 nucleotides agree with TRBD1. Germline loops: CDR1 MDHEN, CDR2 SYDVKM. The V segment lost 6 bases and the J segment 3 bases; nucleotides outside the gene matches: 8. The CDR3 extends over 14 amino acids.

This clonotype was seen more than once but under ten times. The rearrangement uses TRBV6-1 and TRBJ1-3; possible D gene TRBD1, 6 bases. This CDR3 contains 16 residues. Germline V lookup: CDR1 MNHNS, CDR2 SASEGT. V was cut by 4 bases and J by 2 bases, with 15 bases left in between. In nucleotides, the CDR3 is TGTGCCAGCAGTGCCGGGGGGCCAGGGGCTGGAAACACCATATATTTT. Translating it yields CASSAGGPGAGNTIYF.

This clonotype turned up a few times. V usage is TRBV14 and J usage is TRBJ2-5, with 11 bases that match TRBD1. The V gene end was trimmed by 1 base and the J gene end by 5 bases; junction bases not matched to a gene: 9. The CDR3 is 17 residues long. The germline V gene has CDR1 SGHDN and CDR2 FVKESK. CDR3 region: CASSQVGRDRGTETQYF. In nucleotides, the CDR3 is TGTGCCAGCAGCCAAGTCGGCCGGGACAGGGGGACGGAGACCCAGTACTTC.

A few counts support this clonotype. The chain is built from TRBV12-3 or TRBV12-4 and TRBJ1-2; maybe TRBD1 (5 bases). The ends were cut back, 6 bases at V and 3 bases at J, with 17 bases in the middle. The CDR3 covers 15 residues. The CDR3: CASRARQSPYYGYTF. In nucleotides, the CDR3 is TGTGCCAGCAGAGCCCGACAGTCGCCCTACTATGGCTACACCTTC.

This clonotype turned up a few times. The chain is built from TRBV4-3 and TRBJ2-1; 11 nucleotides agree with TRBD2. The V segment lost 1 base and the J segment 7 bases; nucleotides outside the gene matches: 6. The germline V gene has CDR1 LGHNA and CDR2 YSLEER. This CDR3 has 16 amino acids. CDR3 region: CASSQVEIAGGNEQFF. The CDR3 DNA follows: TGCGCCAGCAGCCAAGTTGAAATAGCGGGAGGGAATGAGCAGTTCTTC.

This clonotype has a handful of counts. The chain links TRBV10-3 to TRBJ2-3, with unresolved D. The CDR3 runs 12 residues. Germline V CDR1 and CDR2: ENHRY, SYGVKD. V was cut by 10 bases and J by 3 bases, with 11 bases left in between. DNA for the CDR3: TGTGCCACCAAACTTCCGACAGATACGCAGTATTTT. It yields the protein CATKLPTDTQYF.

This clonotype has more than one count but fewer than ten. The chain employs TRBV7-2 and TRBJ1-2, with a weak D call TRBD1 (6 bases). CDR3 length equals 17 residues. V shed 4 bases and J shed 0 bases, with 18 bases lying between them. Germline assignment: CDR1 SGHTA and CDR2 FQGNSA. The CDR3 region is CASSSNGQYETNYGYTF. CDR3 coding DNA: TGTGCCAGCAGCTCTAACGGACAGTACGAGACTAACTATGGCTACACCTTC.

V gene TRBV4-1 combines with J gene TRBJ2-7; D not certain. The V and J ends lost 1 base and 3 bases respectively, with 7 bases between them. Germline loops: CDR1 MGHRA, CDR2 YSYEKL. CDR3 length: 13 residues. The CDR3 region has the DNA TGCGCCAGCAGCCAAGCCCTAGTCTACGAGCAGTACTTC. Protein product: CASSQALVYEQYF.

As regards this clonotype: Its ends do not fully match the called genes, so a read error is possible. The V gene is TRBV6-2 or TRBV6-3, the J gene TRBJ1-1; 7 bases align to TRBD1. CDR1 MNHEY and CDR2 SVGEGT come from the germline V gene. The CDR3 spans 16 residues. The CDR3 loop is CASSGLDRVYDTGAFF. The CDR3 DNA is TGTGCCAGCAGTGGGCTCGACAGGGTTTATGACACTGGAGCTTTCTTT.

The V call is TRBV7-6, the J call TRBJ1-3; D is unresolved. V was cut by 2 bases and J by 0 bases, with 11 bases left in between. Germline CDR1 reads SGHVS; CDR2 reads FNYEAQ. CDR3 length equals 16 residues. Here the CDR3 DNA reads TGTGCCAGCAGCTTACCTAATGAACACTCTGGAAACACCATATATTTT. It translates to CASSLPNEHSGNTIYF.

The CDR3 protein is CASGLVVSGRGGLVPSTGELFF. The CDR3 bases are TGTGCTAGTGGTTTGGTAGTATCAGGGCGGGGGGGCCTGGTTCCGAGCACCGGGGAGCTGTTTTTT. V and J are TRBV12-5 and TRBJ2-2, with 9 bases fitting TRBD2. Germline V gene lookup returns CDR1 LGHNT and CDR2 FRNRAP. With V trimmed by 0 bases and J by 4 bases, 21 bases remained unmatched. The CDR3 runs to 22 residues.

CDR3 in DNA: TGCGCCAGCAGCATAGGGACAGTACAAGAGACCCAGTACTTC. It codes for CASSIGTVQETQYF. This chain links TRBV5-1 with TRBJ2-5; 7 bases agree with TRBD1. V was clipped by 4 bases and J by 2 bases; unmatched bases: 5. CDR3 size: 14 residues. Germline CDR1 is SGHRS and CDR2 is YFSETQ.

The chain employs TRBV7-2 and TRBJ2-5, with D possibly being TRBD2 (5 bases). Looked up from germline, CDR1 is SGHTA and CDR2 is FQGNSA. This CDR3 region has 16 residues. Trimming stripped 0 bases from V and 0 bases from J, with 11 bases between. Here the CDR3 reads CASSLAATKYQETQYF. As DNA, the CDR3 is TGTGCCAGCAGCTTAGCGGCGACTAAGTACCAAGAGACCCAGTACTTC.

The genes are TRBV5-6 and TRBJ2-7; possible D gene TRBD1, 6 bases. This CDR3 comprises 14 residues. Germline V gene lookup returns CDR1 SGHDT and CDR2 YYEEEE. Trimming cost V 4 bases and J 2 bases, with 13 bases left between them. CDR3 protein: CASSIRQDTYEQYF. The CDR3 region has the DNA TGTGCCAGCAGCATAAGACAGGATACCTACGAGCAGTACTTC.

V gene TRBV10-3 combines with J gene TRBJ1-1; D remains unclear. The CDR3 loop spans 15 amino acids. The V gene's germline CDR1 is ENHRY and CDR2 SYGVKD. V lost 0 bases and J 4 bases, leaving 12 bases between the germline ends. CDR3 nucleotides: TGTGCCATCAGTGAGTCCTCAGGTATCGGCACTGAAGCTTTCTTT. This encodes CAISESSGIGTEAFF.

This clonotype was seen only a few times. V is TRBV6-5 and J is TRBJ1-4; D not resolved. The V end lost 2 bases, the J end lost 4 bases, and 5 bases lay between the germline ends. This CDR3 is built from 13 residues. Looked up from germline, CDR1 is MNHEY and CDR2 is SVGAGI. CDR3 in amino acids: CASSYGLNEKLFF. The CDR3 DNA sequence: TGTGCCAGCAGTTACGGGCTTAATGAAAAACTGTTTTTT.

This clonotype has just a few counts. The V call is TRBV7-9, the J call TRBJ2-1; perhaps TRBD2 as D (6 bases). The germline gives CDR1 SEHNR, CDR2 FQNEAQ (reference sequence). This CDR3 has 15 amino acids. Trimming left V 1 base short and J 3 bases short, with 10 bases between. The CDR3 loop is CASSLDFGGYNEQFF. The CDR3 DNA sequence: TGTGCCAGCAGCTTAGATTTCGGGGGCTACAATGAGCAGTTCTTC.

This clonotype showed up just a few times. The rearrangement uses TRBV7-2 and TRBJ2-4; 9 bases line up with TRBD2. The CDR3 loop spans 16 amino acids. Germline V lookup: CDR1 SGHTA, CDR2 FQGNSA. V lost 4 bases, J lost 3 bases, and 7 bases stayed unmatched. CDR3 loop: CASSSAGGVGKNIQYF. The CDR3, as DNA: TGTGCCAGCAGCTCAGCGGGGGGAGTGGGCAAAAACATTCAGTACTTC.